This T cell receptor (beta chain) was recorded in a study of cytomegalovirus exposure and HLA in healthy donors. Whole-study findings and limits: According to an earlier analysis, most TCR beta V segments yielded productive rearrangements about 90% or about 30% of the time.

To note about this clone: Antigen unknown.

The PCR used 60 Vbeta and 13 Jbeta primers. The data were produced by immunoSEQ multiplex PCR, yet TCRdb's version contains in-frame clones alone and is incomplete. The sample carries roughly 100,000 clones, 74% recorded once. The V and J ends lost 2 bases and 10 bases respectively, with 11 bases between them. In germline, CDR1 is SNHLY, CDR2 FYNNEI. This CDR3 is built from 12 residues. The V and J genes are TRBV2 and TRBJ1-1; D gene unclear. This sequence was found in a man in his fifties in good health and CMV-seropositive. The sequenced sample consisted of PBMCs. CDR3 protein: CASSERSRVAFF. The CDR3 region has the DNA TGTGCCAGCAGTGAAAGATCCCGGGTAGCTTTCTTT.